This paragraph covers one T cell receptor beta chain sequence. This entry belongs to a study of control samples from healthy donors and cancer patients. TCRdb's copy holds only in-frame clones and misses some; the assay was immunoSEQ multiplex PCR. This sample has some 160,000 clones, with about nine tenths found just once. This clonotype originated in a man aged 25-45 years in good health. Material: blood.

DNA of the CDR3: TGTGCCAGCAGTTACTCCCCCCAGGGCGTGAACACTGAAGCTTTCTTT. Its translation: CASSYSPQGVNTEAFF. This chain uses TRBV6-2 or TRBV6-3 with TRBJ1-1; TRBD1 is a possible D gene (5 bases). The germline V and J ends were trimmed by 0 bases and 0 bases, with 11 bases remaining between them. Germline lookup yields CDR1 MNHEY and CDR2 SVGEGT. The CDR3 is made up of 16 amino acids.